The rows below give T cell receptor beta chains drawn from one sample of a study of blood T cell repertoires in COVID-19. Sequencing was performed with immunoSEQ multiplex PCR; in TCRdb, only in-frame clones are kept and a portion is missing. Of under 200,000 clones in the sample, 84% were seen once. The sample comprised PBMCs or T cells enriched from blood (not recorded which). The origin of the receptors is a man between 45 and 60 years old who had recovered from COVID-19. The CDR3 runs from the conserved cysteine through the conserved F or W. A D gene is named only where the DNA matches it firmly. The listing skips clone size in some rows; elsewhere it reads once, few, many or a size class.

v_call	clone_size	j_call	d_call	cdr3_aa	cdr3_nt
TRBV6-6	NA	TRBJ2-1	NA	CASSYTTSEQFF	TGTGCCAGCAGTTACACTACGTCTGAGCAGTTCTTC
TRBV18	once	TRBJ1-5	TRBD1	CASSATGAANQPQHF	TGTGCCAGCTCAGCGACAGGGGCCGCCAATCAGCCCCAGCATTTT
TRBV4-1	NA	TRBJ1-4	TRBD1	CASSRGQPATNEKLFF	TGCGCCAGCAGCCGGGGACAGCCAGCAACTAATGAAAAACTGTTTTTT
TRBV4-1	NA	TRBJ2-1	TRBD1	CASSQGTGWNEQFF	TGCGCCAGCAGCCAAGGGACAGGGTGGAATGAGCAGTTCTTC
TRBV29-1	NA	TRBJ1-3	TRBD1	CSVASGQGGSGNTIYF	TGCAGCGTGGCCTCGGGACAGGGGGGCTCTGGAAACACCATATATTTT
TRBV19	NA	TRBJ1-1	TRBD1	CASRGQGEGTEAFF	TGTGCCAGTAGAGGACAGGGTGAGGGCACTGAAGCTTTCTTT
TRBV7-2	NA	TRBJ1-1	NA	CASSLDRASNTEAFF	TGTGCCAGCAGCTTAGACAGAGCCAGTAACACTGAAGCTTTCTTT
TRBV4-3	large	TRBJ2-6	NA	CASSQDTNGRDFFSGANVLTF	TGCGCCAGCAGCCAAGACACCAACGGCAGGGATTTTTTCTCTGGGGCCAACGTCCTGACTTTC
TRBV7-2	NA	TRBJ2-7	TRBD2	CASSPRPGLAGAEQYF	TGTGCCAGCAGCCCCCGACCGGGACTAGCGGGGGCCGAGCAGTACTTC
TRBV9	NA	TRBJ1-1	NA	CASSHGGGTEAFF	TGTGCCAGCAGCCACGGGGGGGGCACTGAAGCTTTCTTT
TRBV7-2	NA	TRBJ1-1	NA	CASSLAEGRTEAFF	TGTGCCAGCAGCTTAGCGGAGGGGAGAACTGAAGCTTTCTTT
TRBV6-2/TRBV6-3	NA	TRBJ2-5	NA	CASSYRTGLNQETQYF	TGTGCCAGCAGTTATCGGACAGGACTAAACCAAGAGACCCAGTACTTC
TRBV4-3	few	TRBJ2-3	TRBD2	CASSQGPPGGGGRYTQYF	TGCGCCAGCAGCCAAGGCCCCCCCGGGGGGGGTGGGCGGTATACGCAGTATTTT
TRBV27	NA	TRBJ1-2	TRBD1	CASSSGQGYYGYTF	TGTGCCAGCAGTTCCGGACAGGGCTACTATGGCTACACCTTC
TRBV7-8	NA	TRBJ2-7	TRBD1	CASSLALTRGQSYEQYF	TGTGCCAGCAGCTTAGCCCTGACCAGGGGGCAGTCCTACGAGCAGTACTTC
TRBV7-9	NA	TRBJ1-3	NA	CASSLSSTLNTIYF	TGTGCCAGCAGCTTATCGAGTACTCTAAACACCATATATTTT
TRBV5-4	once	TRBJ1-2	NA	CASSLGGGSNYGYTF	TGTGCCAGCAGCTTGGGGGGGGGATCTAACTATGGCTACACCTTC